The 19 T cell receptor beta chains reported below all come from one sample, sequenced in a study of OX40 agonist ivuxolimab in advanced cancers. Sequencing used immunoSEQ multiplex PCR; TCRdb keeps in-frame clones, though not all of them. The sample contains tens of thousands of clones, around 94% of which appear only once. This specimen was CD4+ or CD8+ T cells sorted from blood, taken in a trial of the OX40 agonist ivuxolimab. These receptors all come from an adult with an advanced solid tumor such as melanoma, head and neck, liver or kidney cancer.

The chain carries TRBV7-9 and TRBJ1-5; possible D gene TRBD1, 5 bases. Germline loops: CDR1 SEHNR, CDR2 FQNEAQ (reference sequence). V shed 1 base and J shed 7 bases, with 17 bases lying between them. The CDR3 totals 16 residues. CDR3 sequence (DNA): TGTGCCAGCAGCTTAGGCCCGGGGGGGTCAGGGCAGCCCCAGCATTTT. Amino acid sequence: CASSLGPGGSGQPQHF.

This chain uses TRBV28 with TRBJ2-7; TRBD2 is a possible D gene (5 bases). The CDR3 runs 13 residues. The germline CDR1 and CDR2 sequences are MDHEN and SYDVKM. Trimming took 8 bases from V and 4 from J, leaving 15 bases between them. The CDR3 spells CASDMTRGYEQYF. The CDR3 region has the DNA TGTGCCAGCGATATGACCCGGGGATACGAGCAGTACTTC. Full variable domain (rest looked up from reference TRBV28 and TRBJ2-7): DVKVTQSSRYLVKRTGEKVFLECVQDMDHENMFWYRQDPGLGLRLIYFSYDVKMKEKGDIPEGYSVSREKKERFSLILESASTNQTSMYLCASDMTRGYEQYFGPGTRLTVT.

The chain is built from TRBV29-1 and TRBJ2-3; D is ambiguous. CDR3 size: 14 residues. V lost 6 bases and J lost 4, with 17 bases in between. Germline V gives CDR1 SQVTM, CDR2 ANQGSEA. CDR3 sequence reads: CSVAGLQEADTQYF. CDR3 nucleotides: TGCAGCGTGGCCGGGCTTCAAGAAGCAGATACGCAGTATTTT.

The genes are TRBV11-2 and TRBJ2-7; 7 nucleotides agree with TRBD1. After removal of 5 bases from V and 1 base from J, the junction contained 11 bases not matched to a gene. The CDR3 spans 16 residues. The germline CDR1 and CDR2 sequences are SGHAT and FQNNGV. The CDR3 sequence: CASSIYTGTESYEQYF. The DNA for the CDR3 is TGTGCCAGCAGCATATATACAGGGACAGAGTCCTACGAGCAGTACTTC. The variable domain in full, completed from reference TRBV11-2 and TRBJ2-7, reads EAGVAQSPRYKIIEKRQSVAFWCNPISGHATLYWYQQILGQGPKLLIQFQNNGVVDDSQLPKDRFSAERLKGVDSTLKIQPAKLEDSAVYLCASSIYTGTESYEQYFGPGTRLTVT.

V usage is TRBV28 and J usage is TRBJ2-7; unclear D gene. Trimming pared 1 base from V and 4 bases from J, leaving 11 bases between. CDR3 length: 14 amino acids. Germline CDR1 reads MDHEN; CDR2 reads SYDVKM. CDR3 protein: CASSLFGRPYEQYF. CDR3 DNA sequence: TGTGCCAGCAGTTTATTTGGCCGACCGTACGAGCAGTACTTC.

The V call is TRBV5-4, the J call TRBJ1-1, with TRBD1 as a possible D gene (6 bases). The V and J ends lost 6 bases and 3 bases respectively, with 15 bases between them. This CDR3 region has 14 residues. Germline V gives CDR1 SGHNT, CDR2 YYREEE (reference sequence). In DNA, the CDR3 is TGTGCCAGCATCAACAGGGAATTGGACACTGAAGCTTTCTTT. It encodes CASINRELDTEAFF.

A single count supports this clone. The chain joins TRBV5-1 to TRBJ2-1; D possibly matches TRBD1 or TRBD2 (6 bases each). There are 13 residues in the CDR3. The germline gives CDR1 SGHRS, CDR2 YFSETQ. V gave up 4 bases and J gave up 8 bases, with 13 bases separating them. The CDR3 is CASSAGGGDEQFF. CDR3 in DNA: TGCGCCAGCAGCGCAGGAGGGGGAGATGAGCAGTTCTTC.

V is TRBV4-3 and J is TRBJ1-2, with 8 bases identical to TRBD1. Trimming cost V 4 bases and J 0 bases; bases outside gene matches: 4. Germline CDR1 and CDR2: LGHNA and YSLEER. CDR3 size: 15 residues. CDR3 residues: CASSPGTGPNYGYTF. CDR3 sequence (DNA): TGCGCCAGCAGCCCAGGGACAGGACCTAACTATGGCTACACCTTC.

This chain joins TRBV6-5 and TRBJ1-3, with D perhaps TRBD1 (5 bases). Germline loops: CDR1 MNHEY, CDR2 SVGAGI. This CDR3 spans 12 amino acids. V lost 5 bases to trimming and J lost 8 bases, with 10 bases between them. The CDR3 loop is CASSAGGDTIYF. The CDR3 nucleotides read TGTGCCAGCAGTGCCGGGGGGGACACCATATATTTT.

The V gene is TRBV2, the J gene TRBJ2-6; D call uncertain. Germline V lookup: CDR1 SNHLY, CDR2 FYNNEI. Trimming pared 4 bases from V and 1 base from J, leaving 5 bases between. The CDR3 has 14 amino acids. The CDR3 DNA follows: TGTGCCAGCAGTGGGGCTTCTGGGGCCAACGTCCTGACTTTC. The encoded protein is CASSGASGANVLTF.

V is TRBV9 and J is TRBJ2-3, with D unclear. CDR1 is SGDLS, CDR2 YYNGEE, per germline. The germline V and J ends were trimmed by 4 bases and 2 bases, with 17 bases remaining between them. CDR3 length: 16 residues. DNA for the CDR3: TGTGCCAGCAGCCCCTCAGTTGTAACCAACACAGATACGCAGTATTTT. Protein product: CASSPSVVTNTDTQYF.

The V and J genes are TRBV4-1 and TRBJ2-1, with D uncertain. Trimming stripped 1 base from V and 7 bases from J, with 2 bases between. The length of the CDR3 is 11 residues. CDR1 is MGHRA and CDR2 is YSYEKL in the germline V gene. The chain's CDR3 is CASSQVNEQFF. As DNA, the CDR3 is TGCGCCAGCAGCCAAGTAAATGAGCAGTTCTTC.

The V and J genes are TRBV5-4 and TRBJ1-6; D gene uncertain. V lost 3 bases, J lost 7 bases, and 11 bases lay in between. The CDR3 sequence is 14 residues long. CDR1 is SGHNT, CDR2 YYREEE, per germline (reference sequence). Here the CDR3 reads CASSYPTGNSPLHF. CDR3 in DNA: TGTGCCAGCAGCTACCCCACGGGGAATTCACCCCTCCACTTT. The full variable domain, with the rest looked up from reference TRBV5-4 and TRBJ1-6, is ETGVTQSPTHLIKTRGQQVTLRCSSQSGHNTVSWYQQALGQGPQFIFQYYREEENGRGNFPPRFSGLQFPNYSSELNVNALELDDSALYLCASSYPTGNSPLHFGNGTRLTVT.

This rearrangement joins TRBV4-1 to TRBJ2-7; D is perhaps TRBD1 (5 bases). Germline CDR1 reads MGHRA; CDR2 reads YSYEKL. This CDR3 has 18 residues. The germline V and J ends were trimmed by 0 bases and 0 bases, with 18 bases remaining between them. The CDR3: CASSQERTAGMSSYEQYF. CDR3 sequence (DNA): TGCGCCAGCAGCCAAGAGCGGACGGCAGGGATGAGCTCCTACGAGCAGTACTTC.

Concerning this clone: At one of its ends the junction is not consistent with the germline gene, which may arise from a read error. The J gene is TRBJ1-4, the V gene TRBV19; unclear D gene. CDR3 length: 11 residues. The germline V gene has CDR1 LNHDA and CDR2 SQIVND (reference sequence). CDR3 region: CASRIEEKLFF. The CDR3 DNA reads as TGTGCCAGTAGGATAGAAGAAAAACTGTTTTTT.

This chain uses TRBV9 with TRBJ1-2; possible D gene TRBD1, 6 bases. The germline V and J ends were trimmed by 6 bases and 3 bases, with 24 bases remaining between them. CDR1 is SGDLS and CDR2 is YYNGEE in the germline V gene. This CDR3 has 17 amino acids. CDR3: CASTFSGDISGDYGYTF. The CDR3 region has the DNA TGTGCCAGCACCTTCTCAGGGGATATCTCGGGGGACTATGGCTACACCTTC.

The CDR3 reads CASSLRSGLESTDTQYF. CDR3 nucleotide sequence: TGTGCCAGCAGCTTAAGGTCCGGACTAGAGAGCACAGATACGCAGTATTTT. This chain uses TRBV7-6 with TRBJ2-3; 7 bases line up with TRBD2. CDR1 is SGHVS and CDR2 is FNYEAQ in the germline V gene. V lost 2 bases and J lost 0; bases outside the gene matches: 8. This CDR3 contains 17 residues. The full variable domain, in which reference TRBV7-6 and TRBJ2-3 provide the parts outside the CDR3, is GAGVSQSPRYKVTKRGQDVALRCDPISGHVSLYWYRQALGQGPEFLTYFNYEAQQDKSGLPNDRFSAERPEGSISTLTIQRTEQRDSAMYRCASSLRSGLESTDTQYFGPGTRLTVL.

V usage is TRBV7-8 and J usage is TRBJ1-5; the match to TRBD1 covers 10 bases. CDR3 length: 14 residues. Germline trimming cut 5 bases from V and 7 bases from J; bases unmatched to any gene: 5. Per the germline V gene, CDR1 is SGHVS and CDR2 is FQNEAQ. As DNA, the CDR3 is TGTGCCAGCAGCCAAGGACAGGGGGGACAGCCCCAGCATTTT. Its translation is CASSQGQGGQPQHF.

V usage is TRBV6-4 and J usage is TRBJ1-1, with 10 bases matching TRBD1. Germline-derived CDR1 and CDR2 are MRHNA and SNTAGT. The CDR3 runs 16 residues. V gave up 0 bases and J gave up 4 bases; unmatched junction bases: 5. The CDR3 region has the DNA TGTGCCAGCAGTGACTCCGACAGGGGGCTCGGCACTGAAGCTTTCTTT. It is translated as CASSDSDRGLGTEAFF.